The text below deals with one T cell receptor beta chain. Its target is not known. This record belongs to a study of blood T cells in healthy people across ages. A J-beta primer mix and a sample-barcoded 5' primer were used in a second PCR of about 7 to 12 cycles. A single record per CDR3 protein comes from TCRdb applying MiXCR to the 5' RACE reads. The table records more than 1.4 million distinct CDR3 sequences, roughly 40% of them present only once. The V and J ends lost 4 bases and 11 bases respectively, with 23 bases between them. Germline V gene sequence: CDR1 LNHDA, CDR2 SQIVND (reference sequence). This CDR3 contains 15 residues. Study outcomes and limitations: More naive CD4+ cells and higher diversity were found in long-lived than in aged donors.

V is TRBV19 and J is TRBJ2-5; D possibly corresponds to TRBD1 (6 bases). The sequenced sample consisted of blood. This TCR derives from a woman under 30 in good health. The chain's CDR3 is CASSRQITGFYEQYF. The CDR3 coding sequence is TGTGCCAGTAGTAGACAAATAACAGGGTTCTACGAACAGTACTTC.